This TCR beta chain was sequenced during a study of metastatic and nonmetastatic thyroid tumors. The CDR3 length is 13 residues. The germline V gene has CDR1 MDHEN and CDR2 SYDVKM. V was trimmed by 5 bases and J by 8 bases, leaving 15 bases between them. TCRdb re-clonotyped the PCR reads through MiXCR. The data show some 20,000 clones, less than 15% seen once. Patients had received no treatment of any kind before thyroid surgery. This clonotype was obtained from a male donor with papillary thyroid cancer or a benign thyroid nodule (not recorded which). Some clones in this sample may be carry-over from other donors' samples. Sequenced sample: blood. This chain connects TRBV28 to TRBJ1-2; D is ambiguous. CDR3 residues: CASSLVSGNGYTF. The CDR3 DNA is TGTGCCAGCAGTCTAGTATCAGGAAACGGCTACACCTTC.